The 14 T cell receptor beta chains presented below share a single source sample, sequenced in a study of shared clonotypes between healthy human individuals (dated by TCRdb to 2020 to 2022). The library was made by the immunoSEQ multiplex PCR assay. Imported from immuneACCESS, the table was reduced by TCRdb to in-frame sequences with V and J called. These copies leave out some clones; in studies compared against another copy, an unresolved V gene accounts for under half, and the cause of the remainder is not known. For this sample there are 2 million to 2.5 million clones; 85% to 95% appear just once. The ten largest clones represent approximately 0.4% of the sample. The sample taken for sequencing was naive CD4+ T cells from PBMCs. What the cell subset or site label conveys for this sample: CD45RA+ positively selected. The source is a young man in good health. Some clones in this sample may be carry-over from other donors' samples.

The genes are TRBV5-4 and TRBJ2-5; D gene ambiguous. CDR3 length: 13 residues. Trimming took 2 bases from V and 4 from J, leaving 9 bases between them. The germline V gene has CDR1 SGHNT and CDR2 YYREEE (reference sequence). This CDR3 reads CASSLDPPETQYF. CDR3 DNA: TGTGCCAGCAGCTTAGACCCTCCAGAGACCCAGTACTTC.

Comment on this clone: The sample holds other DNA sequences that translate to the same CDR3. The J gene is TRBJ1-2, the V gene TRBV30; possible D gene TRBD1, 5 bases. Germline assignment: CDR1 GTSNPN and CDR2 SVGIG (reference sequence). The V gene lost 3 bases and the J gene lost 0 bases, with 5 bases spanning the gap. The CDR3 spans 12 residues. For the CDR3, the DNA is TGTGCCTGGAGGGGGGCTAACTATGGCTACACCTTC. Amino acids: CAWRGANYGYTF.

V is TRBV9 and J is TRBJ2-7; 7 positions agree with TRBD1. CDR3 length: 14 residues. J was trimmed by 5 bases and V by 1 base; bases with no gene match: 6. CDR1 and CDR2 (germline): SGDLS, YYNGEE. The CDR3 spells CASSVRQGADEQYF. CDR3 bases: TGTGCCAGCAGCGTACGACAGGGTGCCGACGAGCAGTACTTC.

CDR3 amino acids: CASSYSGPHGYEQYF. CDR3 nucleotides: TGTGCCAGCAGTTACTCAGGTCCTCACGGCTACGAGCAGTACTTC. This chain joins TRBV6-5 and TRBJ2-7; D is uncertain. The CDR3 runs 15 residues. Germline V lookup: CDR1 MNHEY, CDR2 SVGAGI. Trimming shortened V by 0 bases and J by 3 bases, and 12 bases separated the two germline ends.

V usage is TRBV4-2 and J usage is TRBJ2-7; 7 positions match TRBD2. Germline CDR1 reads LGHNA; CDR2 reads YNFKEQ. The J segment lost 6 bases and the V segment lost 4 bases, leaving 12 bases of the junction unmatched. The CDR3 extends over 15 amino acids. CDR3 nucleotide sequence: TGTGCCAGCAGCCGCTTGACTAGCCGGAGGGGCGAGCAGTACTTC. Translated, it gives CASSRLTSRRGEQYF.

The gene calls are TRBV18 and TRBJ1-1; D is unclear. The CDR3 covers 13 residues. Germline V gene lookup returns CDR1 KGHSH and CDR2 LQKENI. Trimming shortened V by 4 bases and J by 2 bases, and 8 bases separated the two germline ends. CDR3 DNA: TGTGCCAGCTCACAGGCTCAAAACACTGAAGCTTTCTTT. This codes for CASSQAQNTEAFF.

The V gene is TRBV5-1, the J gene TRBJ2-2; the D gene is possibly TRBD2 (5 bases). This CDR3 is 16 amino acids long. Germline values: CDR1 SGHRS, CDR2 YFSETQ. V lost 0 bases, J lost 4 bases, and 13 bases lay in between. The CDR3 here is CASSLDALGITGELFF. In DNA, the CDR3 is TGCGCCAGCAGCTTGGACGCCCTCGGGATCACCGGGGAGCTGTTTTTT. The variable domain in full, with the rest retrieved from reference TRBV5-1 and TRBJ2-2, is KAGVTQTPRYLIKTRGQQVTLSCSPISGHRSVSWYQQTPGQGLQFLFEYFSETQRNKGNFPGRFSGRQFSNSRSEMNVSTLELGDSALYLCASSLDALGITGELFFGEGSRLTVL.

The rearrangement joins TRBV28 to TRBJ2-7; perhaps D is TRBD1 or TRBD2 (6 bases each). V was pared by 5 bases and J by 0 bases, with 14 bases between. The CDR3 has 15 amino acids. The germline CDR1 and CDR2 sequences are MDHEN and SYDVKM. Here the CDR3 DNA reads TGTGCCAGCAGTATCACGGGGGACATCTCCTACGAGCAGTACTTC. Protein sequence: CASSITGDISYEQYF.

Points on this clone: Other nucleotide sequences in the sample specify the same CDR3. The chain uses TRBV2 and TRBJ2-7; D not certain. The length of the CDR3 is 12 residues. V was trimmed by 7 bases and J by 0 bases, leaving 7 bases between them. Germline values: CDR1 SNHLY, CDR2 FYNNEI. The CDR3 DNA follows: TGTGCCAGCAAGCAGAACTCCTACGAGCAGTACTTC. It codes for CASKQNSYEQYF. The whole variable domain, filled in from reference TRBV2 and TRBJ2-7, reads EPEVTQTPSHQVTQMGQEVILRCVPISNHLYFYWYRQILGQKVEFLVSFYNNEISEKSEIFDDQFSVERPDGSNFTLKIRSTKLEDSAMYFCASKQNSYEQYFGPGTRLTVT.

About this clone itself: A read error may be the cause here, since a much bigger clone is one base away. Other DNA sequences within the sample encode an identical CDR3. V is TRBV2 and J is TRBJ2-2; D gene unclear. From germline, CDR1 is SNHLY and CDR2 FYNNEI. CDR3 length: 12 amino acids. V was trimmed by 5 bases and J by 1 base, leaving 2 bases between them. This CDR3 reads CASSLNTGELFF. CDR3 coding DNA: TGTGCCAGCAGTTTGAACACCGGGGAGCTGTTTTTT.

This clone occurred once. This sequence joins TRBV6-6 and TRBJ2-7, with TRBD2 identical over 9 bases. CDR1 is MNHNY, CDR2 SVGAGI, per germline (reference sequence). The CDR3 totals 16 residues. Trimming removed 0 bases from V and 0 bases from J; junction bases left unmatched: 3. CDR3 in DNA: TGTGCCAGCAGTTACTCGGGTAGCGGGGGCTCCTACGAGCAGTACTTC. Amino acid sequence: CASSYSGSGGSYEQYF.

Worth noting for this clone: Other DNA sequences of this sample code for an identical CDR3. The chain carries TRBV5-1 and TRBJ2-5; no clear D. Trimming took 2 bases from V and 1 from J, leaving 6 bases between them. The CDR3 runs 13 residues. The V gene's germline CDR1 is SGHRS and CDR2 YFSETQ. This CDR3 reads CASSFSPQETQYF. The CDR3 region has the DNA TGCGCCAGCAGCTTTAGCCCCCAAGAGACCCAGTACTTC.

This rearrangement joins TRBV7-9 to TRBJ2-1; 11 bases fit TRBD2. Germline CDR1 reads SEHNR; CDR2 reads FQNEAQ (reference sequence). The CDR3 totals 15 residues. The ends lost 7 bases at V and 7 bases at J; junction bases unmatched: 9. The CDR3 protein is CASTDSGRAKNEQFF. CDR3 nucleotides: TGTGCCAGCACCGATAGCGGGAGGGCGAAGAATGAGCAGTTCTTC.

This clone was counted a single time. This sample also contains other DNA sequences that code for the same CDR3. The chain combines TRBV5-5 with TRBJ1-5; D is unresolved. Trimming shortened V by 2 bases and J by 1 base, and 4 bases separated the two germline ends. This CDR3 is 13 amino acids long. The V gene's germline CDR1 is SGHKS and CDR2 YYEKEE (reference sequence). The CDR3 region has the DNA TGTGCCAGCAGCTTTGACAGCAATCAGCCCCAGCATTTT. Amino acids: CASSFDSNQPQHF. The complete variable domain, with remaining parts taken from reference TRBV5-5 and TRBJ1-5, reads DAGVTQSPTHLIKTRGQQVTLRCSPISGHKSVSWYQQVLGQGPQFIFQYYEKEERGRGNFPDRFSARQFPNYSSELNVNALLLGDSALYLCASSFDSNQPQHFGDGTRLSIL.